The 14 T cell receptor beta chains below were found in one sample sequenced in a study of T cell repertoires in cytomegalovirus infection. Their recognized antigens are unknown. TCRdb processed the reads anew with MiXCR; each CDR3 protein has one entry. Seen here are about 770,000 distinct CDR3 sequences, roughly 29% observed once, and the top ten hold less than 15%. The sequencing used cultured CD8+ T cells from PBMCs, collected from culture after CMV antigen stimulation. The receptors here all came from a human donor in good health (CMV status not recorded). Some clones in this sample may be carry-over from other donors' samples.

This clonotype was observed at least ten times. DNA for the CDR3: TGTGCCAGCAGCTTCCCCGCCGGGACAGGGGAAAACATTCAGTACTTC. As protein: CASSFPAGTGENIQYF. This chain uses TRBV7-2 with TRBJ2-4; 10 bases fit TRBD1. Germline V gene sequence: CDR1 SGHTA, CDR2 FQGNSA. The V segment lost 3 bases and the J segment 5 bases; nucleotides outside the gene matches: 7. This CDR3 has 16 residues. The full variable domain, with the rest looked up from reference TRBV7-2 and TRBJ2-4, is GAGVSQSPSNKVTEKGKDVELRCDPISGHTALYWYRQSLGQGLEFLIYFQGNSAPDKSGLPSDRFSAERTGGSVSTLTIQRTQQEDSAVYLCASSFPAGTGENIQYFGAGTRLSVL.

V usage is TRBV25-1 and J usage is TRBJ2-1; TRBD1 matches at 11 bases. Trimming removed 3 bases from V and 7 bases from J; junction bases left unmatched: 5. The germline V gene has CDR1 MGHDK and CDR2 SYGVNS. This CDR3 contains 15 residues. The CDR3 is CASSDPGQGDNEQFF. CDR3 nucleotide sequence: TGTGCCAGCAGTGACCCGGGACAGGGGGATAATGAGCAGTTCTTC.

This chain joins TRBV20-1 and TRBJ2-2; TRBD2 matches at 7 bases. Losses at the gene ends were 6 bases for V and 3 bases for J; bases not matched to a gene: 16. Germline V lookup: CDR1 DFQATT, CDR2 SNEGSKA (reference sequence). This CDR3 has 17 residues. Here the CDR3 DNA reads TGCAGTGCGCCTGGGGGGGGAGAAGGGATATACACCGGGGAGCTGTTTTTT. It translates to CSAPGGGEGIYTGELFF.

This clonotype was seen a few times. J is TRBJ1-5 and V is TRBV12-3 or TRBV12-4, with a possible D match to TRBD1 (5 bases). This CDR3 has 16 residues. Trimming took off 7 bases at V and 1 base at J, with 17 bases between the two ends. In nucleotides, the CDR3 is TGTGCCAGCATCCTAGGGGCAGTGAGAAGCAATCAGCCCCAGCATTTT. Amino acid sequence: CASILGAVRSNQPQHF.

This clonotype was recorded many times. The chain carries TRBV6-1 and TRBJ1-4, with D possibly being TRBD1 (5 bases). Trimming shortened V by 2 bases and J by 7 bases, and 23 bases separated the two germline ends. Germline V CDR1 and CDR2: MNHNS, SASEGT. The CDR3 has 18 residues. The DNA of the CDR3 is TGTGCCAGCAGTGAATCACTACCGACGGGGGGTCCGGCTGAAAAACTGTTTTTT. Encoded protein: CASSESLPTGGPAEKLFF.

CDR3 nucleotides: TGTGCCAGCTCACCACGTAACTTCGGGACAGGGGATACTAACACTGAAGCTTTCTTT. It codes for CASSPRNFGTGDTNTEAFF. This chain links TRBV18 with TRBJ1-1, with 10 nucleotides matching TRBD1. V gave up 1 base and J gave up 2 bases; unmatched junction bases: 13. CDR1 KGHSH and CDR2 LQKENI come from the germline V gene. The CDR3 is made up of 19 amino acids.

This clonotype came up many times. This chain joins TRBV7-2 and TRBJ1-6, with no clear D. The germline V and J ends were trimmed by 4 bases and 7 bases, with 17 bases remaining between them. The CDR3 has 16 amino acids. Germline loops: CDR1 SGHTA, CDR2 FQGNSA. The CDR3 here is CASSYIISGRNSPLHF. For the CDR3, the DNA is TGTGCCAGCAGCTATATTATCAGTGGGCGAAATTCACCCCTCCACTTT.

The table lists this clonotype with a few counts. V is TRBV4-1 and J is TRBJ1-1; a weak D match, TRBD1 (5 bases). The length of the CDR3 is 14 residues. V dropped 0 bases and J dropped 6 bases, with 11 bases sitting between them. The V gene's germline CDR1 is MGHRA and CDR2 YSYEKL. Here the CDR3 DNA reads TGCGCCAGCAGCCAAGAAGGAGGGGTTCCTGAAGCTTTCTTT. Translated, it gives CASSQEGGVPEAFF.

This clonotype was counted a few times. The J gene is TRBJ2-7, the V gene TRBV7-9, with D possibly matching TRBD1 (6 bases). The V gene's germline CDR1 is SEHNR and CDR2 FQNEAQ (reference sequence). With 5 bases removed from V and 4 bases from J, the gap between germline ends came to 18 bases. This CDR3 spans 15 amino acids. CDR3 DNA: TGTGCCAGCAGCCTCGGGCGCAGGGGATCATACGAGCAGTACTTC. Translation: CASSLGRRGSYEQYF.

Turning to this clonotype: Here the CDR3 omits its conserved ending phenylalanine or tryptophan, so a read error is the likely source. The CDR3 here is CASSYGGSGTEAFY. In DNA form, the CDR3 reads TGTGCCAGCAGTTACGGGGGGTCGGGCACTGAAGCTTTCTAT. The chain uses TRBV6-5 and TRBJ1-1, with D possibly TRBD1 on 5 matching bases. Germline CDR1 reads MNHEY; CDR2 reads SVGAGI. V was shortened by 2 bases and J by 4 bases, with 11 bases between the two germline ends. The CDR3 length is 14 residues.

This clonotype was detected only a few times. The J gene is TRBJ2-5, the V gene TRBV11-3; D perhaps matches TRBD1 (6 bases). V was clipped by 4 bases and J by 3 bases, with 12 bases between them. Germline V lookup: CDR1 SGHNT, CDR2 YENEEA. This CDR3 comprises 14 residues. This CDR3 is CASSSRDKEETQYF. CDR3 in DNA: TGTGCCAGCAGCTCCCGGGACAAAGAAGAGACCCAGTACTTC.

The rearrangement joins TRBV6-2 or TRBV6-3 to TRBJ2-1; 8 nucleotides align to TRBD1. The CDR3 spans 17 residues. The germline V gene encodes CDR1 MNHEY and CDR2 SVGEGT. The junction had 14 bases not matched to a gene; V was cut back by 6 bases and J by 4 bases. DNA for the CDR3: TGTGCCAGCAGACTCACAACGACAGGGGAACAGTACAATGAGCAGTTCTTC. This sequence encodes CASRLTTTGEQYNEQFF.

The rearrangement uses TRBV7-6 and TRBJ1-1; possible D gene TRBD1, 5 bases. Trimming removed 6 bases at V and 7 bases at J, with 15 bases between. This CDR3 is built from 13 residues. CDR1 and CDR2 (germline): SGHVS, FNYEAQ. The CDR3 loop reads CASSSDRGGEAFF. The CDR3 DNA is TGTGCCAGCAGTTCGGATCGGGGGGGTGAAGCTTTCTTT.

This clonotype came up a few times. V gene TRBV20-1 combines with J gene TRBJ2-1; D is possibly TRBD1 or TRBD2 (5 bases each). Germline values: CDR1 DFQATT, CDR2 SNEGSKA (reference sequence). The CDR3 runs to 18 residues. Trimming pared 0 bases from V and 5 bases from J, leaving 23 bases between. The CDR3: CSARDVRGRAILDNEQFF. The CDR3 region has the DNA TGCAGTGCTAGAGACGTAAGGGGACGGGCGATTTTAGACAATGAGCAGTTCTTC.